This T cell receptor (beta chain) emerged from a study of T cell clonotyping in hematopoietic cell transplantation. Study observations and caveats: At the given depth, recipient repertoires were over 97% de novo clonotypes. After transplant, recipient diversity fell while pathologically expanded clonotypes grew through day 180. CD4 and CD8 repertoire contributions could not be separated without sorting.

Some clones are missing from TCRdb's copy, which holds only in-frame ones; the method was immunoSEQ multiplex PCR. Of fewer than 25,000 clones detected, 65% to 80% appear once; the ten largest clones hold 14% to 15%. This CDR3 spans 14 amino acids. Germline trimming cut 2 bases from V and 6 bases from J; bases unmatched to any gene: 7. Looked up from germline, CDR1 is SGDLS and CDR2 is YYNGEE. With respect to this clone: Antigen unknown.

The receptor's source is a man between 60 and 70 years old in good health. Some clones in this sample may be carry-over from other donors' samples. The sequenced material came from peripheral blood mononuclear cells. This rearrangement joins TRBV9 to TRBJ1-2; TRBD1 matches at 7 bases. CDR3 nucleotide sequence: TGTGCCAGCAGCGTCAGACAGGGAACGGATGGCTACACCTTC. As protein: CASSVRQGTDGYTF.